Listed below are T cell receptor beta chains from one sample, sequenced in a study of neurological immune-mediated disorders. Via MiXCR, TCRdb re-called the 5' RACE reads, giving one row per CDR3 protein. The sample carries some 60,000 distinct CDR3 sequences, roughly 9.8% recorded once. The specimen was PBMCs. Receptors originate from a man aged 25 to 45 in good health. The CDR3 runs from the conserved cysteine through the conserved F or W. The D gene is left open where the match is weak. The size of a clone is reported for some rows only, either as once, few or many, or as a class for expanded clones.

V	D	size	J	DNA	CDR3
TRBV11-2	NA	many	TRBJ2-3	TGTGCCAGCAGCTTACGGGACAGCACAGATACGCAGTATTTT	CASSLRDSTDTQYF
TRBV20-1	NA	many	TRBJ2-7	TGCAGTGCTCTCCTACAGGGGAGGTACGAGCAGTACTTC	CSALLQGRYEQYF
TRBV20-1	NA	many	TRBJ2-5	TGCAGTGCTAGTACTCCCGCCCCGGAGACCCAGTACTTC	CSASTPAPETQYF
TRBV7-9	NA	many	TRBJ2-7	TGTGCCAGCAGCTTAGCGACCTACGAGCAGTACTTC	CASSLATYEQYF
TRBV5-1	TRBD1	NA	TRBJ1-1	TGCGCCAGCAGCTCCGCCGGGACAGGGGTACTCCTGAATACTGAAGCTTTCTTT	CASSSAGTGVLLNTEAFF
TRBV19	NA	NA	TRBJ2-1	TGTGCCAGTAGTATGGGTCCCGGTAGTGAGCAGTTCTTC	CASSMGPGSEQFF
TRBV30	TRBD1	NA	TRBJ2-7	TGTGCCTGGAGTGATGAGTCCAACAGGGGAATCTACGAGCAGTACTTC	CAWSDESNRGIYEQYF
TRBV28	TRBD1	few	TRBJ2-7	TGTGCCAGCGTGGGACAGGGACCCTACGAGCAGTACTTC	CASVGQGPYEQYF
TRBV11-2	NA	few	TRBJ2-7	TGTGCCAGCAGCTTATCCCCTGGCTCCTACGAGCAGTACTTC	CASSLSPGSYEQYF
TRBV5-1	NA	NA	TRBJ2-7	NA	CASSFYICSARGTGDTEQYF
TRBV9	TRBD2	many	TRBJ2-1	TGTGCCAGCAGCGGGGGTACGGGACTAGCGAGCTACAATGAGCAGTTCTTC	CASSGGTGLASYNEQFF
TRBV3-1	TRBD1	many	TRBJ1-1	TGTGCCAGCAGCCTCGGGACAGGCCCTGAAGCTTTCTTT	CASSLGTGPEAFF
TRBV5-1	NA	many	TRBJ1-2	TGCGCCAGCAGCGATAACTATGGCTACACCTTC	CASSDNYGYTF
TRBV6-4	NA	many	TRBJ1-1	TGTGCCAGCTCCACCGGGGAGAACACTGAAGCTTTCTTT	CASSTGENTEAFF
TRBV6-6	NA	many	TRBJ2-7	TGTGCCAGCAGTTACTCGCCGGATCTGCCCTACGAGCAGTACTTC	CASSYSPDLPYEQYF
TRBV5-1	NA	many	TRBJ2-3	TGCGCCAGCAGCTCATCTCGTGGACCCCCTGGCACAGATACGCAGTATTTT	CASSSSRGPPGTDTQYF
TRBV27	NA	many	TRBJ2-7	TGTGCCAGCAGTCCTTCCCGGACTGCGCCCTACGAGCAGTACTTC	CASSPSRTAPYEQYF
TRBV20-1	NA	many	TRBJ2-3	TGCAGTGCTAGTAGCGTTCGGGAAGGCACAGATACGCAGTATTTT	CSASSVREGTDTQYF
TRBV7-9	NA	many	TRBJ1-4	TGTGCCAGCAGCCCGGGGGCAGGGAGAGAAAAACTGTTTTTT	CASSPGAGREKLFF
TRBV6-6	NA	many	TRBJ2-2	TGTGCCAGCAGTTACTCACGACGTCTAGCGCCCGGGGAGCTGTTTTTT	CASSYSRRLAPGELFF
TRBV7-2	TRBD2	many	TRBJ2-2	TGTGCCAGCAGCTTAGCGATTAGCGGGAGGTTGTTTTTT	CASSLAISGRLFF
TRBV7-6	TRBD2	NA	TRBJ2-1	TGTACCAACAGCTTAAGCGGGAGTTTGAATGAGCAGTTCTTC	CTNSLSGSLNEQFF
TRBV10-2	NA	many	TRBJ1-5	TGCGCCAGCAGTGAGTCGGACAGCGGAAGAGAGCCCCAGCATTTT	CASSESDSGREPQHF
TRBV11-2	TRBD1	many	TRBJ2-7	TGTGCCAGCAGCTCGGCCGGGACAGAGTTACGGTACTTC	CASSSAGTELRYF
TRBV7-2	NA	many	TRBJ2-3	TGTGCCAGCAGGGCAAGGGGCACAGATACGCAGTATTTT	CASRARGTDTQYF
TRBV28	NA	many	TRBJ1-5	TGTGCCAGCAGTCTTGGCAGGCCGAGCAATCAGCCCCAGCATTTT	CASSLGRPSNQPQHF
TRBV12-3/TRBV12-4	TRBD2	many	TRBJ2-1	TGTGCCAGCAGTCCCGGGACTAGCGGATCAAAGGAGCAGTTCTTC	CASSPGTSGSKEQFF
TRBV12-3/TRBV12-4	TRBD1	many	TRBJ1-1	TGTGCCAGCAGTTTACAGGGGACAGGGGTAGGTGAAGCTTTCTTT	CASSLQGTGVGEAFF
TRBV2	NA	many	TRBJ1-4	TGTGCCAGCAGTGCAACAGCCTCCACTAATGAAAAACTGTTTTTT	CASSATASTNEKLFF
TRBV7-9	NA	many	TRBJ1-2	TGTGCCAGCAGCCCGTTTTTTAGACCGCTCTATGGCTACACCTTC	CASSPFFRPLYGYTF
TRBV29-1	TRBD2	many	TRBJ2-1	TGCAGCGTTGAAGATCTGAGTAGCGGGATCTCCTACAATGAGCAGTTCTTC	CSVEDLSSGISYNEQFF
TRBV5-1	TRBD1	many	TRBJ1-4	TGCGCCAGCAGCTTCGGGGACAGGGGTGAAAAACTGTTTTTT	CASSFGDRGEKLFF
TRBV3-1	TRBD2	NA	TRBJ2-7	TGTGCCAGCAGCCAGCTTAAACTAGCGGGAGCCTACGAGCAGTACTTC	CASSQLKLAGAYEQYF
TRBV7-8	NA	many	TRBJ2-4	TGTGCCAGCAGCCACCCCGCGGGGGCCAAAAACATTCAGTACTTC	CASSHPAGAKNIQYF
TRBV4-2	NA	many	TRBJ2-5	TGTGCCAGCAGCCAGGAGAGGGGTTGGGAGACCCAGTACTTC	CASSQERGWETQYF
TRBV7-9	NA	many	TRBJ2-7	TGTGCCAGCAGCACCGGCACTTACGAGCAGTACTTC	CASSTGTYEQYF
TRBV25-1	NA	many	TRBJ2-2	TGTGCCAGCAGTGGGCTACAGGGCACCGGGGAGCTGTTTTTT	CASSGLQGTGELFF
TRBV4-2	TRBD1	many	TRBJ2-3	TGTGCCAGCAGCCAAATAGGGGGACAGGGCACAGATACGCAGTATTTT	CASSQIGGQGTDTQYF
TRBV20-1	NA	many	TRBJ2-1	TGCAGTGCTAGGATTACCCGCCGGTCCTACAATGAGCAGTTCTTC	CSARITRRSYNEQFF
TRBV28	NA	NA	TRBJ1-2	TGTGCCAGCAGCACAGGGTACGGCGGCCACACCTTC	CASSTGYGGHTF
TRBV20-1	TRBD2	NA	TRBJ2-4	TGCAGTGCCACCGGGACTAGCGGGAGGGCCGGTGGCGAGCTGTACTTC	CSATGTSGRAGGELYF
TRBV11-2	NA	many	TRBJ2-7	TGTGCCAGCAGTGGGACTGGCGGTTCAGGCGAGCAGTACTTC	CASSGTGGSGEQYF
TRBV20-1	NA	many	TRBJ2-1	TGCAGTGCTCTGTGGAGTCCATACAATGAGCAGTTCTTC	CSALWSPYNEQFF
TRBV20-1	NA	many	TRBJ1-5	TGCAGTGCTAGAGATCCGGTCGGGCAGAATAGCAATCAGCCCCAGCATTTT	CSARDPVGQNSNQPQHF
TRBV5-1	TRBD1	many	TRBJ2-6	TGCGCCAGCAGCCCCGCAGCAGGGGGCTTTGGGGCCAACGTCCTGACTTTC	CASSPAAGGFGANVLTF
TRBV6-6	NA	NA	TRBJ1-3	TGTGCCAGCAGCTCCGGGACGGTAGGAAACACCATATATTTT	CASSSGTVGNTIYF
TRBV29-1	TRBD2	many	TRBJ2-3	TGCAGCGTTGAACGGACTAGCGGGAGTTTGGATACGCAGTATTTT	CSVERTSGSLDTQYF
TRBV27	NA	many	TRBJ1-4	TGTGCCAGCAGTTCATGGACAGAGTCGGACCGATTTAATGAAAAACTGTTTTTT	CASSSWTESDRFNEKLFF
TRBV20-1	TRBD2	many	TRBJ2-7	TGCAGTGCTAGACCGACTAGCGGGAAAGTCTCCTACGAGCAGTACTTC	CSARPTSGKVSYEQYF
TRBV27	TRBD1	many	TRBJ1-5	TGTGCCAGCAGTTTATCGACCCCAGGGGGACAGCCCCAGCATTTT	CASSLSTPGGQPQHF
TRBV5-1	NA	many	TRBJ1-5	TGCGCCAGCAGCTTGGTTCAGGGGCAACAGCCCCAGCATTTT	CASSLVQGQQPQHF